This is a list of T cell receptor beta chains from one sample in a study of blood T cell repertoires in COVID-19. Assay: immunoSEQ multiplex PCR; the TCRdb copy retains only in-frame clones and omits some. The sample contains fewer than 250,000 clones, about 93% of which appear only once. Sequenced input: peripheral blood. The receptors shown here come from a man in his fifties or sixties with COVID-19, enrolled during active disease. Both conserved end residues are part of each CDR3. Each record gives: D gene, V gene, clone size, J gene, CDR3 length, CDR3 DNA, CDR3 protein. The D gene is left open where the match is weak. The size field is filled for only some rows; it gives once, few, many or a size class.

-	TRBV2	-	TRBJ1-2	13	TGTGCCAGCAGTGATTCGGGGATGCATGGCTACACCTTC	CASSDSGMHGYTF
TRBD1	TRBV7-6	-	TRBJ1-2	15	TGTGCCAGCAGCTTAGGAGGAGGGGGCAACTATGGCTACACCTTC	CASSLGGGGNYGYTF
TRBD1	TRBV18	-	TRBJ1-5	16	TGTGCCAGCTCACCGGACAGGGGGTATAGCAATCAGCCCCAGCATTTT	CASSPDRGYSNQPQHF
-	TRBV19	-	TRBJ2-7	13	TGTGCCAGTGGGGCATCCCGCTCCTACGAGCAGTACTTC	CASGASRSYEQYF
TRBD1	TRBV2	-	TRBJ1-5	15	TGTGCCAGCAGTGACGTGGGACAGGGAGGTCAGCCCCAGCATTTT	CASSDVGQGGQPQHF
TRBD1	TRBV3-1/TRBV3-2	-	TRBJ1-2	17	TGTGCCAGCAGCCCCCTGGGGACAGCGGCTGGGGTCTATGGCTACACCTTC	CASSPLGTAAGVYGYTF
TRBD2	TRBV4-3	-	TRBJ2-7	16	TGCGCCAGCAGCCAACAAGTACTAGCGGGAGGGAGCGAGCAGTACTTC	CASSQQVLAGGSEQYF
-	TRBV28	once	TRBJ1-2	16	TGTGCCAGCAGCCTCATTTCTTTTGGGCTGATGTATGGCTACACCTTC	CASSLISFGLMYGYTF
TRBD2	TRBV11-2	-	TRBJ2-5	13	TGTGCCAGCAGCTTAGATCTGGCGGGGGCCCAGTACTTC	CASSLDLAGAQYF
TRBD1	TRBV9	-	TRBJ2-7	14	TGTGCCAGCAGCCCACGACAGGGCCCCTACGAGCAGTACTTC	CASSPRQGPYEQYF
TRBD2	TRBV28	-	TRBJ2-5	16	TGTGCCAGCAGTTTCCGGACTAGCTTGAGGCAAGAGACCCAGTACTTC	CASSFRTSLRQETQYF
TRBD2	TRBV7-9	-	TRBJ2-3	18	TGTGCCAGCAGCCTGGGACTAGCGGGAGTCTATGTCACAGATACGCAGTATTTT	CASSLGLAGVYVTDTQYF
-	TRBV14	-	TRBJ1-3	18	TGTGCCAGCAGCCAAGATTCGCGTCTTTTTGGCTCTGGAAACACCATATATTTT	CASSQDSRLFGSGNTIYF
TRBD1	TRBV28	-	TRBJ1-2	14	TGTGCCAGCAGTACCCTGGGACAGGGCTATGGCTACACCTTC	CASSTLGQGYGYTF
TRBD2	TRBV9	-	TRBJ2-5	16	TGTGCCAGCAGCGCGACCGGGACTAGCGGCCAAGAGACCCAGTACTTC	CASSATGTSGQETQYF
-	TRBV6-5	-	TRBJ1-1	13	TGTGCCAGCAGTTTGACTGCGAACACTGAAGCTTTCTTT	CASSLTANTEAFF
TRBD1	TRBV9	-	TRBJ1-2	15	TGTGCCAGCAGCGCCGCCGGGACAGGGAACTATGGCTACACCTTC	CASSAAGTGNYGYTF
TRBD2	TRBV27	-	TRBJ2-1	16	TGTGCCAGCAGTCCCCTCCCTAGCGGGGGTGCGTATGAGCAGTTCTTC	CASSPLPSGGAYEQFF
TRBD2	TRBV7-2	few	TRBJ2-1	11	TGTGCCAGCAGGCTAGCGGGGGCGTCGTTCTTC	CASRLAGASFF
-	TRBV19	-	TRBJ1-5	16	TGTGCCAGTCTCCCGGGGGGCGGATATAGCAATCAGCCCCAGCATTTT	CASLPGGGYSNQPQHF
-	TRBV11-2	-	TRBJ2-7	14	TGTGCCAGCAGCTTAGCAGAAACCCATCGCGAGCAGTACTTC	CASSLAETHREQYF
TRBD1	TRBV6-4	-	TRBJ1-3	15	TGTGCCAGCAGTGTTGGGGGACAGATTGGAAACACCATATATTTT	CASSVGGQIGNTIYF
-	TRBV10-3	-	TRBJ1-1	15	TGTGCCATCAGTGAGTCAGGGAGCGGGAACACTGAAGCTTTCTTT	CAISESGSGNTEAFF
-	TRBV1	-	TRBJ2-1	13	TGTAGCCTCGAGCTGGAGTCCTACAATGAGCAGTTCTTC	CSLELESYNEQFF
-	TRBV21-1	-	TRBJ2-7	18	TGTGCCAGCACAAACTACCCGGGACTAGCGGGGGGGGCCTACGAGCAGTACTTC	CASTNYPGLAGGAYEQYF
-	TRBV9	-	TRBJ2-7	14	TGTGCCAGCAGCGTAGGCGCTGGCTCCTACGAGCAGTACTTC	CASSVGAGSYEQYF
-	TRBV18	once	TRBJ1-1	16	TGTGCCAGCTCACCAAAAAGGGGGACGGTGAACACTGAAGCTTTCTTT	CASSPKRGTVNTEAFF
-	TRBV30	-	TRBJ2-7	17	TGTGCCTGGAGTGTGGGCAGGGGATTGGTAGGCTCCTACGAGCAGTACTTC	CAWSVGRGLVGSYEQYF
-	TRBV3-1/TRBV3-2	-	TRBJ1-2	15	TGTGCCAGCAGCCAAATGCGGGGAACTAACTATGGCTACACCTTC	CASSQMRGTNYGYTF
TRBD1	TRBV5-1	-	TRBJ1-1	16	TGCGCCAGCAGCTTGGTAGGACAGGACTGGAACACTGAAGCTTTCTTT	CASSLVGQDWNTEAFF
-	TRBV28	-	TRBJ1-6	13	TGTGCCAGCAGTTTACGGGACACCGAGCGACTCCACTTT	CASSLRDTERLHF
TRBD2	TRBV29-1	-	TRBJ2-7	15	TGCAGCGTTGAAAGGGCGGGGGAGAATAACTACGAGCAGTACTTC	CSVERAGENNYEQYF
TRBD2	TRBV25-1	-	TRBJ2-7	15	TGTGCCAGCAGGACTTCAAGCGGGGGGTGGTACGAGCAGTACTTC	CASRTSSGGWYEQYF
-	TRBV7-9	-	TRBJ1-3	15	TGTGCCAGCAGCCCAAGCCTCATCTCTGGAAACACCATATATTTT	CASSPSLISGNTIYF
-	TRBV30	-	TRBJ2-7	19	TGTGCCTGGGAGAACCGAATAAGGAAGGGCAGGGGCTTCTCCTACGAGCAGTACTTC	CAWENRIRKGRGFSYEQYF
TRBD1	TRBV6-1	-	TRBJ1-1	16	TGTGCCAGCAGTGAAAGGCCGACAGGGTTCGTCACTGAAGCTTTCTTT	CASSERPTGFVTEAFF
TRBD1	TRBV18	-	TRBJ2-7	14	TGTGCCAGCTCAGTACGGACAGGGACCTACGAGCAGTACTTC	CASSVRTGTYEQYF
TRBD2	TRBV18	-	TRBJ2-5	13	TGTGCCAGCTCACAACTAGCGGGGGAGACCCAGTACTTC	CASSQLAGETQYF
-	TRBV6-1	-	TRBJ1-6	14	TGTGCCAGCAGTGAAGGGCGGTTGAATTCACCCCTCCACTTT	CASSEGRLNSPLHF
TRBD1	TRBV5-1	-	TRBJ2-3	16	TGCGCCAGCAGCGTAACCGGGACAGGAGTCACAGATACGCAGTATTTT	CASSVTGTGVTDTQYF
-	TRBV6-5	-	TRBJ1-2	14	TGTGCCAGCAGTTACTCCGGCAGGTCTAATGGCTACACCTTC	CASSYSGRSNGYTF
TRBD1	TRBV27	-	TRBJ2-7	15	TGTGCCAGCAGTTTTATTTCAGGGGGCTCCTACGAGCAGTACTTC	CASSFISGGSYEQYF
-	TRBV2	-	TRBJ1-1	16	TGTGCCAGCACTCCGGAGAGGAGGGCGTCCGACACTGAAGCTTTCTTT	CASTPERRASDTEAFF
-	TRBV18	few	TRBJ1-1	12	TGTGCCAGCTCTACGGTGAACACTGAAGCTTTCTTT	CASSTVNTEAFF
TRBD2	TRBV18	-	TRBJ2-7	16	TGTGCCAGCTCATCCGTCTCGGGGGGTGGGCAAAACGAGCAGTACTTC	CASSSVSGGGQNEQYF
TRBD2	TRBV7-2	-	TRBJ2-5	18	TGTGCCACCCGAGGGACTAGCGGGAGGGCCCCGTATCAAGAGACCCAGTACTTC	CATRGTSGRAPYQETQYF
-	TRBV3-1/TRBV3-2	-	TRBJ1-3	15	TGTGCCAGCAGCCAACAGACAGTAGCAGGAAACACCATATATTTT	CASSQQTVAGNTIYF
TRBD1	TRBV28	-	TRBJ1-5	15	TGTGCCAGCAGGGAAGGGACAGGGGGCAATCAGCCCCAGCATTTT	CASREGTGGNQPQHF
TRBD1	TRBV18	-	TRBJ1-1	15	TGTGCCAGCTCACCCCGACAGGGCGATAACACTGAAGCTTTCTTT	CASSPRQGDNTEAFF
TRBD1	TRBV10-3	once	TRBJ1-5	15	TGTGCCATCAGTCCCGGGACAGGGACTAATCAGCCCCAGCATTTT	CAISPGTGTNQPQHF
TRBD1	TRBV30	-	TRBJ2-1	12	TGTGCCTGGAGTGTACAGGGGAATGAGCAGTTCTTC	CAWSVQGNEQFF